This TCR beta chain was captured in a study of cytomegalovirus exposure and HLA in healthy donors. Study findings and constraints: By HLA locus, TCR association rates varied in a later analysis, with DRB1 showing the most and HLA-C the fewest.

This clone was counted once. Its antigen remains unknown. The same CDR3 can be traced to other DNA sequences in this sample. The PCR ran on 60 Vbeta and 13 Jbeta primers. Profiled with immunoSEQ multiplex PCR; TCRdb holds only in-frame clones, not every one. Of some 190,000 clones detected, approximately 80% appear once; the ten largest clones hold roughly 3.1%. This CDR3 spans 14 amino acids. V was clipped by 4 bases and J by 4 bases, with 14 bases between them. Germline V gene lookup returns CDR1 SGHTA and CDR2 FQGNSA. The gene calls are TRBV7-2 and TRBJ2-7; D possibly corresponds to TRBD1 (6 bases). The specimen sequenced was PBMCs. The receptor was isolated from a man aged 40-50 years in good health and CMV-seropositive. CDR3 sequence (DNA): TGTGCCAGCAGCTCGGGACAAGGCCCTTACGAGCAGTACTTC. Amino acid sequence: CASSSGQGPYEQYF.